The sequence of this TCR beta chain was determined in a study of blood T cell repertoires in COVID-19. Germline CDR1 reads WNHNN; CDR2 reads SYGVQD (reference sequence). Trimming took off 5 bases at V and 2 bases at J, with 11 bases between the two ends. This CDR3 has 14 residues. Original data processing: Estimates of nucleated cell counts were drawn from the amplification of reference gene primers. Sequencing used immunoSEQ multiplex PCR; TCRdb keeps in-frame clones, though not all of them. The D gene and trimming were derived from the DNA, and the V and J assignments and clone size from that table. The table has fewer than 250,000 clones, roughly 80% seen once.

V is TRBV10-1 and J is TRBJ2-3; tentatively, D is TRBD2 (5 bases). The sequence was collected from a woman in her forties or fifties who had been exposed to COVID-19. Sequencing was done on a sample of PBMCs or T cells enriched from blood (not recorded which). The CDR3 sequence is CASSQERLTDTQYF. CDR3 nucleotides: TGCGCCAGCAGTCAAGAGCGGCTCACAGATACGCAGTATTTT.